These 13 T cell receptor beta chains originate from one sample sequenced in a study of T cells in Graves' hyperthyroidism and ophthalmopathy. Amplification of TCR beta CDR3 regions used RNA as the template. The TCR CDR3 was amplified in a first-round RT-PCR using the HTBI primer set. Via MiXCR, TCRdb re-called the multiplex PCR reads, giving one row per CDR3 protein. The table lists about 350,000 distinct CDR3 sequences, over 11% of them singletons. The sequenced sample consisted of blood. Source of these receptors: a woman in her 30s with Graves' hyperthyroidism.

The table lists this clonotype with many counts. J is TRBJ2-2 and V is TRBV28, with D possibly called TRBD1 or TRBD2 (5 bases each). This CDR3 is built from 14 residues. The germline gives CDR1 MDHEN, CDR2 SYDVKM. V was clipped by 5 bases and J by 5 bases, with 12 bases between them. The CDR3 DNA sequence: TGTGCCAGCAGTCCGGGACCCCTTACCGGGGAGCTGTTTTTT. Its translation is CASSPGPLTGELFF.

J is TRBJ1-4 and V is TRBV3-1; 7 positions match TRBD1. V shed 3 bases and J 2 bases; nucleotides not matched to a gene: 3. This CDR3 contains 15 residues. Per germline, CDR1 LGHDT and CDR2 YNNKEL (reference sequence). The CDR3 loop is CASSQSGGTNEKLFF. The CDR3 DNA is TGTGCCAGCAGCCAGTCAGGGGGTACTAATGAAAAACTGTTTTTT.

This clonotype was counted ten times or more. The chain carries TRBV4-1 and TRBJ2-7; the D is unclear. The CDR3 covers 13 residues. Per the germline V gene, CDR1 is MGHRA and CDR2 is YSYEKL. V shed 0 bases and J shed 7 bases, with 10 bases lying between them. The DNA of the CDR3 is TGCGCCAGCAGCCAAGATAACGGATTAGAGCAGTACTTC. Protein sequence: CASSQDNGLEQYF.

CDR3 protein: CASSTSGIFETQYF. The CDR3 DNA reads as TGTGCCAGCAGCACTAGCGGGATTTTCGAGACCCAGTACTTC. The chain links TRBV9 to TRBJ2-5; TRBD2 aligns across 10 bases. Per germline, CDR1 SGDLS and CDR2 YYNGEE. The CDR3 spans 14 residues. The ends lost 4 bases at V and 5 bases at J; junction bases unmatched: 5.

This clonotype has a count of ten or more. As DNA, the CDR3 is TGTGCCAGCAGCACACGACAGGGTATGGCTGACGAGCAGTACTTC. It yields the protein CASSTRQGMADEQYF. The rearrangement uses TRBV28 and TRBJ2-7; 7 bases fit TRBD1. V lost 6 bases, J lost 5 bases, and 13 bases stayed unmatched. The CDR3 totals 15 residues. Germline V lookup: CDR1 MDHEN, CDR2 SYDVKM.

The chain joins TRBV5-1 to TRBJ1-4; 9 nucleotides match TRBD1. The V gene end was trimmed by 5 bases and the J gene end by 7 bases; junction bases not matched to a gene: 6. CDR3 length: 14 amino acids. Germline V gene lookup returns CDR1 SGHRS and CDR2 YFSETQ. The CDR3, as DNA: TGCGCCAGCAGAAACGACAGGGGGGCTGAAAAACTGTTTTTT. It is translated as CASRNDRGAEKLFF.

The rearrangement joins TRBV2 to TRBJ2-6; no clear D. The germline gives CDR1 SNHLY, CDR2 FYNNEI. The CDR3 is 15 residues long. V was clipped by 6 bases and J by 0 bases, with 9 bases between them. CDR3 protein: CASSASLSGANVLTF. The CDR3 DNA follows: TGTGCCAGCAGCGCCAGCCTCTCTGGGGCCAACGTCCTGACTTTC.

This clonotype came up many times. The V call is TRBV6-2 or TRBV6-3, the J call TRBJ1-2, with TRBD1 matching over 9 bases. The CDR3 sequence is 16 residues long. The junction had 11 bases not matched to a gene; V was cut back by 2 bases and J by 7 bases. Germline CDR1 reads MNHEY; CDR2 reads SVGEGT. CDR3 DNA: TGTGCCAGCAGTTACGACCTACGGACAGGGGCTTTTGGCTACACCTTC. Its translation: CASSYDLRTGAFGYTF.

This clonotype showed up many times. CDR3 bases: TGCAGCGTTGATAGTGTAGCGGATGGCCCACCGGGGTCAAAATACAATGAGCAGTTCTTC. Translating gives CSVDSVADGPPGSKYNEQFF. The V gene is TRBV29-1, the J gene TRBJ2-1; D perhaps matches TRBD2 (6 bases). Germline V gene sequence: CDR1 SQVTM, CDR2 ANQGSEA. With 3 bases removed from V and 4 bases from J, the gap between germline ends came to 31 bases. CDR3 length: 20 residues.

The table lists this clonotype with many counts. In DNA form, the CDR3 reads TGCGCCAGCAGCCTACGGCATGAGCAGTTCTTC. This codes for CASSLRHEQFF. The genes are TRBV5-1 and TRBJ2-1; D ambiguous. This CDR3 region has 11 residues. Trimming shortened V by 4 bases and J by 8 bases, and 7 bases separated the two germline ends. Germline V CDR1 and CDR2: SGHRS, YFSETQ.

This clonotype was observed many times. The chain uses TRBV12-3 or TRBV12-4 and TRBJ1-1; 7 nucleotides match TRBD1. The CDR3 length is 12 residues. V was clipped by 9 bases and J by 7 bases; unmatched bases: 8. The CDR3 coding sequence is TGTGCCAGTAAGCGACAGGGTCTTGAAGCTTTCTTT. This encodes CASKRQGLEAFF.

This clonotype occurred many times. The rearrangement links TRBV10-3 to TRBJ2-1; maybe TRBD2 (6 bases). Germline assignment: CDR1 ENHRY and CDR2 SYGVKD. V was clipped by 7 bases and J by 6 bases, with 13 bases between them. CDR3 length equals 13 residues. The CDR3 coding sequence is TGTGCCATCAAGGGACTCACAACCAATGAGCAGTTCTTC. Its protein product is CAIKGLTTNEQFF.

The gene calls are TRBV18 and TRBJ1-1; 7 bases align to TRBD1. Losses at the gene ends were 3 bases for V and 4 bases for J; bases not matched to a gene: 14. Per germline, CDR1 KGHSH and CDR2 LQKENI. The CDR3 is 17 residues long. The CDR3 here is CASSPVRQGIRGTEAFF. The CDR3 DNA is TGTGCCAGCTCACCGGTGAGACAGGGCATTAGAGGCACTGAAGCTTTCTTT.